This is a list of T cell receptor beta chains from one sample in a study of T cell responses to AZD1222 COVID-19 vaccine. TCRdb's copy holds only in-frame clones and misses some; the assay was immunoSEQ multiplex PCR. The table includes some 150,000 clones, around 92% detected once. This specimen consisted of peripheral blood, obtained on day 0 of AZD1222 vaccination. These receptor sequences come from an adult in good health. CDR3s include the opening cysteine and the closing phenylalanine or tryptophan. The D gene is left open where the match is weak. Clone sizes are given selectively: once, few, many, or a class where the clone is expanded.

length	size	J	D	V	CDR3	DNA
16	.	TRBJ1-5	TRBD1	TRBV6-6	CARQNPRQGGNQPQHF	TGTGCCCGCCAGAACCCACGACAGGGCGGCAATCAGCCCCAGCATTTT
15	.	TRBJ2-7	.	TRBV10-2	CATAGIRGAIYEQYF	TGCGCCACGGCCGGGATCAGAGGGGCCATCTACGAGCAGTACTTC
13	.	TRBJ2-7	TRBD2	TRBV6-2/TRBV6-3	CASSYTSAYEQYF	TGTGCCAGCAGTTACACTAGCGCCTACGAGCAGTACTTC
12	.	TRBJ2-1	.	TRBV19	CASSTPRDEQFF	TGTGCCAGTAGTACCCCGCGGGATGAGCAGTTCTTC
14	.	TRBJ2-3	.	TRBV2	CASSEQRTTDTQYF	TGTGCCAGCAGTGAACAGCGTACCACAGATACGCAGTATTTT
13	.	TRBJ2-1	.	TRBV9	CASSIGAHNEQFF	TGTGCCAGCAGCATCGGGGCGCACAATGAGCAGTTCTTC
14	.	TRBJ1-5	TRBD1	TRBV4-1	CASSQGTGKGPQHF	TGCGCCAGCAGCCAAGGGACAGGCAAAGGTCCCCAGCATTTT
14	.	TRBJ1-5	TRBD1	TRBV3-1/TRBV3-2	CASSQGQGKQPQHF	TGTGCCAGCAGCCAAGGACAGGGGAAACAGCCCCAGCATTTT
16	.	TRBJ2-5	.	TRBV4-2	CASSQDASGGPETQYF	TGTGCCAGCAGCCAAGATGCGAGTGGGGGGCCGGAGACCCAGTACTTC
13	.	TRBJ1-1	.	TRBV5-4	CASSLGRNTEAFF	TGTGCCAGCAGCTTGGGGCGGAACACTGAAGCTTTCTTT
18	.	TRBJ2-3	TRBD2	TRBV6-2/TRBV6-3	CASSYSTVASGRVGTQYF	TGTGCCAGCAGTTACTCGACAGTTGCTAGCGGGAGGGTCGGTACGCAGTATTTT
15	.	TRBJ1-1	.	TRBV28	CASSLGTGAFTEAFF	TGTGCCAGCAGTTTAGGTACGGGGGCGTTCACTGAAGCTTTCTTT
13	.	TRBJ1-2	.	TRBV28	CASSWGGTDGYTF	TGTGCCAGCAGTTGGGGGGGGACGGATGGCTACACCTTC
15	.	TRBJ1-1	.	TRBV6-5	CASSFGGSGVLEAFF	TGTGCCAGCAGTTTTGGGGGGTCAGGGGTTCTGGAGGCTTTCTTT
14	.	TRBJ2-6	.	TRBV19	CASSIGAGANVLTF	TGTGCCAGTAGTATAGGTGCTGGGGCCAACGTCCTGACTTTC
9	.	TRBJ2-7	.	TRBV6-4	CASVGSTYF	TGTGCCAGCGTGGGTTCAACGTACTTC
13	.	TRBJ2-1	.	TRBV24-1	CATEGQGSKEQFF	TGTGCCACTGAAGGGCAGGGGAGTAAAGAGCAGTTCTTC
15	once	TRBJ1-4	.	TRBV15	CATSRDLLVNEKLFF	TGTGCCACCAGCAGAGATCTTTTAGTAAATGAAAAACTGTTTTTT
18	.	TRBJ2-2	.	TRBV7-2	CASSLAHASAANTGELFF	TGTGCCAGCAGCTTAGCCCACGCTAGCGCAGCGAACACCGGGGAGCTGTTTTTT
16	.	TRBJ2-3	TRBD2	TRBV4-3	CASSQNPGLATDTQYF	TGCGCCAGCAGCCAGAATCCGGGACTAGCGACAGATACGCAGTATTTT
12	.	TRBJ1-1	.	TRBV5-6	CASSVRQVETFF	TGTGCCAGCAGCGTGCGACAGGTGGAGACTTTCTTT
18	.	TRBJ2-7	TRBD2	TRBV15	CATSRGLGLAGTSNEQYF	TGTGCCACCAGCAGGGGCTTGGGACTAGCGGGCACCTCGAACGAGCAGTACTTC
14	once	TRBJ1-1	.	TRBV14	CASSQDRWNTEAFF	TGTGCCAGCAGCCAAGACAGGTGGAACACTGAAGCTTTCTTT
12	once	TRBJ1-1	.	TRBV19	CASSRRNTEAFF	TGTGCCAGTAGCCGAAGGAACACTGAAGCTTTCTTT
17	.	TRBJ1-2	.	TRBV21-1	CASSDGTGAAVGYGYTF	TGTGCCAGCAGCGACGGGACAGGGGCCGCCGTGGGGTATGGCTACACCTTC
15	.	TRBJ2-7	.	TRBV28	CASSFSRTEIYEQYF	TGTGCCAGCAGTTTTTCCCGTACAGAGATCTACGAGCAGTACTTC
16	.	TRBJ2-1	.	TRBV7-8	CASSPRPGQIYNEQFF	TGTGCCAGCAGCCCCCGTCCGGGACAAATTTACAATGAGCAGTTCTTC
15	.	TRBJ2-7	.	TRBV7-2	CASSLGLRAGSEQYF	TGTGCCAGCAGCTTAGGCTTAAGGGCAGGGAGCGAGCAGTACTTC
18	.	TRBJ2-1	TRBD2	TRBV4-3	CASSQVYVMGLADNEQFF	TGCGCCAGCAGCCAAGTTTACGTGATGGGGCTAGCGGACAATGAGCAGTTCTTC
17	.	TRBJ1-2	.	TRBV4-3	CASSHSPRPSPVFGYTF	TGCGCCAGCAGCCATTCGCCGAGGCCTTCCCCTGTCTTTGGCTACACCTTC
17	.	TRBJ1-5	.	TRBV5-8	CASSLGDGFLRNQPQHF	TGTGCCAGCAGCTTGGGGGACGGTTTCCTTCGCAATCAGCCCCAGCATTTT
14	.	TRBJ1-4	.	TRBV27	CASRTGGGNEKLFF	TGTGCCTCTCGCACGGGAGGAGGTAATGAAAAACTGTTTTTT
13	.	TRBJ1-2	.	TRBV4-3	CASSQEERVGYTF	TGCGCCAGCAGCCAAGAGGAAAGGGTCGGCTACACCTTC
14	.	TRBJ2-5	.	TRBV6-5	CASSTRLLGETQYF	TGTGCCAGCAGTACTCGGTTGCTCGGGGAGACCCAGTACTTC
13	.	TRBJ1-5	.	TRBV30	CAWSKGGNQPQHF	TGTGCCTGGAGTAAGGGGGGCAATCAGCCCCAGCATTTT
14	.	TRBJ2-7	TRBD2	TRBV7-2	CASSFSGSGNEQYF	TGTGCCAGCAGCTTCAGCGGGAGCGGGAACGAGCAGTACTTC
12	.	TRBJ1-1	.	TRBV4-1	CASSQGGAEAFF	TGCGCCAGCAGCCAAGGGGGGGCGGAAGCTTTCTTT
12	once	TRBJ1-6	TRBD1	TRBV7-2	CASGDSYSPLHF	TGTGCCAGCGGGGACAGTTATTCACCCCTCCACTTT
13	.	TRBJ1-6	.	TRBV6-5	CASSSSYNSPLHF	TGTGCCAGCAGTAGTTCCTATAATTCACCCCTCCACTTT
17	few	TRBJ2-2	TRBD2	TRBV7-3	CASSLTRTSGNTGELFF	TGTGCCAGCAGCTTAACGCGGACTAGCGGGAACACCGGGGAGCTGTTTTTT
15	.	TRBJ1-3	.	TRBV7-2	CASSLERGGGNTIYF	TGTGCCAGCAGCTTAGAACGGGGAGGTGGAAACACCATATATTTT
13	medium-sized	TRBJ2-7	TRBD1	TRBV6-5	CASRLRDSYEQYF	TGTGCCAGCAGGCTACGGGACAGCTACGAGCAGTACTTC
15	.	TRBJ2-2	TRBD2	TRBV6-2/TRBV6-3	CASSLAGGHVGELFF	TGTGCCAGCAGTTTAGCGGGAGGGCACGTCGGGGAGCTGTTTTTT
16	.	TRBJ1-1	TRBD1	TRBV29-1	CSVETSRQGDKTEAFF	TGCAGCGTTGAAACCTCCAGACAGGGAGATAAGACTGAAGCTTTCTTT
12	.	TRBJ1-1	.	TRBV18	CASSPTTSDAFF	TGTGCCAGCTCCCCAACAACTTCAGACGCTTTCTTT
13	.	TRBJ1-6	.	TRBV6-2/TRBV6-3	CASSRVVDSPLHF	TGTGCCAGCAGCCGGGTCGTTGATTCACCCCTCCACTTT
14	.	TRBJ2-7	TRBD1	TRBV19	CASSKGQGNYEQYF	TGTGCCAGTAGTAAGGGACAGGGGAACTACGAGCAGTACTTC
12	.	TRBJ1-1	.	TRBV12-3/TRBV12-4	CASSLMNTEAFF	TGTGCCAGCAGCTTAATGAACACTGAAGCTTTCTTT
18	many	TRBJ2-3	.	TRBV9	CASSVEGGTLTSTDTQYF	TGTGCCAGCAGCGTGGAAGGGGGGACGCTCACTAGCACAGATACGCAGTATTTT
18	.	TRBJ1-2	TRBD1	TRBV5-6	CASSLDPGQGKLNYGYTF	TGTGCCAGCAGCCTGGACCCGGGACAGGGGAAGCTTAACTATGGCTACACCTTC
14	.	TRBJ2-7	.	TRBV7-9	CASSVSGTTNEQYF	TGTGCCAGCAGCGTTTCCGGGACAACTAACGAGCAGTACTTC
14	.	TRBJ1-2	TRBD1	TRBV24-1	CATSSTGGPYGYTF	TGTGCCACCAGTTCTACAGGGGGGCCCTATGGCTACACCTTC
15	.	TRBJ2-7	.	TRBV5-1	CASSFRSGQSYEQYF	TGCGCCAGCAGCTTTAGAAGCGGACAGTCCTACGAGCAGTACTTC
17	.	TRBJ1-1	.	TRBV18	CASSPAKGLLMNTEAFF	TGTGCCAGCTCACCGGCGAAGGGACTTTTAATGAACACTGAAGCTTTCTTT
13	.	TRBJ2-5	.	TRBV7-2	CASSSRAGETQYF	TGTGCCAGCAGCTCCAGGGCGGGGGAGACCCAGTACTTC
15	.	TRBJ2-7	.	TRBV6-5	CASSYSSATSYEQYF	TGTGCCAGCAGTTACTCTTCGGCTACCTCCTACGAGCAGTACTTC
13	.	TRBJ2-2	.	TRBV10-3	CAIGVAYTGELFF	TGTGCCATCGGGGTAGCCTACACCGGGGAGCTGTTTTTT
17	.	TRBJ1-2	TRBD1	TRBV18	CASSPPGQGRASYGYTF	TGTGCCAGCTCACCCCCGGGACAGGGGAGGGCCTCCTATGGCTACACCTTC
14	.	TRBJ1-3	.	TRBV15	CATSGTEHRNTIYF	TGTGCCACCAGCGGGACCGAACACAGAAACACCATATATTTT